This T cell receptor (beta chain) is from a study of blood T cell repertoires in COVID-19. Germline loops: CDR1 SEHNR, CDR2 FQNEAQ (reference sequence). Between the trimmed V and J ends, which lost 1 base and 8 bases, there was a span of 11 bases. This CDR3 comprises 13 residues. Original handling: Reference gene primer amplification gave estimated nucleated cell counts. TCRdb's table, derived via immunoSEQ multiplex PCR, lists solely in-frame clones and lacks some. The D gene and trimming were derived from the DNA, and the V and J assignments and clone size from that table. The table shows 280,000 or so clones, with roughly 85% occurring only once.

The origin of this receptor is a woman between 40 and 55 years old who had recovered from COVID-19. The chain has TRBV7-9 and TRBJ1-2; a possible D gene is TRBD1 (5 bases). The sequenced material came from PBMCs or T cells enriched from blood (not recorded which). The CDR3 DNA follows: TGTGCCAGCAGCTTAGTACAGGTGGGCGGCTACACCTTC. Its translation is CASSLVQVGGYTF. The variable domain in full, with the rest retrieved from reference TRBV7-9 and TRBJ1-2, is DTGVSQNPRHKITKRGQNVTFRCDPISEHNRLYWYRQTLGQGPEFLTYFQNEAQLEKSRLLSDRFSAERPKGSFSTLEIQRTEQGDSAMYLCASSLVQVGGYTFGSGTRLTVV.